These T cell receptor beta chains were read from a single sample in a study of blood T cell repertoires in COVID-19. TCRdb's table, derived via immunoSEQ multiplex PCR, lists solely in-frame clones and lacks some. In the table there are 200,000 to 250,000 clones, 70% to 90% of which are singletons. Sequenced material: peripheral blood. The source is a woman in her seventies with active or convalescent COVID-19. CDR3s include the opening cysteine and the closing phenylalanine or tryptophan. The D gene is left open where the match is weak. Clone size appears in some rows only: once, few, many, or a class for an expanded clone.

TRBD1	once	TRBV6-5	TRBJ1-1	TGTGCCGGACGACAGGGGGCATGGGACACTGAAGCTTTCTTT	CAGRQGAWDTEAFF
NA	NA	TRBV19	TRBJ2-3	TGTGCCAGTAGCGCGACAGATACGCAGTATTTT	CASSATDTQYF
NA	once	TRBV5-4	TRBJ2-4	TGTGCCAGCAGCTTCGGACAGAGCAAAAACATTCAGTACTTC	CASSFGQSKNIQYF
TRBD2	NA	TRBV3-1/TRBV3-2	TRBJ2-5	TGTGCCAGCAGCCACCTAGCGGGGGGGGAGACCCAGTACTTC	CASSHLAGGETQYF
NA	NA	TRBV28	TRBJ1-2	TGTGCCACAGGGGTATATGGCTACACCTTC	CATGVYGYTF
NA	once	TRBV6-5	TRBJ2-1	TGTGCCAGCAGTTACCCGGCTAGTGGCAATGAGCAGTTCTTC	CASSYPASGNEQFF
TRBD2	NA	TRBV28	TRBJ2-5	TGTGCCAGCCATTCGTGGGCTAGCGGGAGCGAGACCCAGTACTTC	CASHSWASGSETQYF
TRBD1	NA	TRBV6-5	TRBJ1-6	TGTGCCAGCAATCCCGGGACAGGGATTGTACCCCTCCACTTT	CASNPGTGIVPLHF
TRBD1	NA	TRBV3-1/TRBV3-2	TRBJ1-1	TGTGCCAGCAGCCGACAGGGGGCCCGCACTGAAGCTTTCTTT	CASSRQGARTEAFF
TRBD1	NA	TRBV27	TRBJ1-6	TGTGCCAGCAGTGAGGGACAGGTTTCACCCCTCCACTTT	CASSEGQVSPLHF
NA	NA	TRBV30	TRBJ1-5	TGTGCCTGGAACGCTGGGGTGGGGAGTCAGCCCCAGCATTTT	CAWNAGVGSQPQHF
TRBD1	NA	TRBV24-1	TRBJ2-3	TGTGCCACCAGTGATTCTCCGGGACAGGGTTCTGTCACAGATACGCAGTATTTT	CATSDSPGQGSVTDTQYF
NA	NA	TRBV12-1	TRBJ2-5	TGTGCCAGAGCCCTAGGCTGGGAAGAGACCCAGTACTTC	CARALGWEETQYF
NA	NA	TRBV30	TRBJ1-2	TGTGCCTGGAAGGGGGATGACTGGGGCTACACCTTC	CAWKGDDWGYTF